The present TCR beta chain was sequenced within a study of blood T cells in healthy people across ages. Germline V gene data show CDR1 as SEHNR and CDR2 as FQNEAQ (reference sequence). Trimming removed 5 bases from V and 10 bases from J, with 9 bases in between. The CDR3 extends over 11 amino acids. Primers used in a second PCR of roughly 7 to 12 cycles were a sample-barcoded 5' primer and a J-beta primer mix. TCRdb re-called the 5' RACE reads with MiXCR, one entry per CDR3 protein. The sample includes around 1.5 million distinct CDR3 sequences, approximately 59% of them seen just once. This clonotype was sampled from a man between 18 and 29 years old in good health. The chain recombines TRBV7-9 with TRBJ2-1; D not certain. What was sequenced was blood. As DNA, the CDR3 is TGTGCCAGCAGCCCCCAGTGGGAGCAGTTCTTC. Amino acids: CASSPQWEQFF.